The source of this TCR beta chain is a study of neurological immune-mediated disorders. In its sample, this clonotype was seen many times. Its cognate antigen is unknown. Findings of the study overall: Phylogenetic grouping assigned the repertoires of 18 of 34 multiple sclerosis patients to a single related-CDR3 cluster, representing a possible signature. The greatest degree of TCR clonal expansion was observed in HTLV-1-associated myelopathy, with the lowest in multiple sclerosis, below that of healthy controls.

CDR1 is MGHDK and CDR2 is SYGVNS in the germline V gene. The CDR3 is made up of 16 amino acids. J lost 1 base, V lost 11 bases, and 15 bases had no gene match. The authors produced cDNA by 5'RACE using 10-nucleotide random UMIs. The authors obtained over 200 million TCR-beta sequences from 15-18 subjects per sequencing run. One entry per CDR3 protein results from TCRdb running MiXCR on the 5' RACE reads. Of about 52,000 distinct CDR3 sequences in the sample, more than 3% are singletons; the top ten hold around 1.5%. The chain is built from TRBV25-1 and TRBJ1-1, with TRBD1 matching over 8 bases. Sequences were obtained from PBMCs. The TCR sequence derives from a man aged 25-40 years with multiple sclerosis. The CDR3 is CALSSTKTGANTEAFF. CDR3 nucleotide sequence: TGTGCCCTAAGCTCTACCAAGACAGGGGCGAACACTGAAGCTTTCTTT.